Below are 6 T cell receptor beta chains sequenced from a single sample in a study of T cells in women clearing cervical HPV infection. Repertoires were generated with immunoSEQ multiplex PCR, while TCRdb's copy carries only in-frame clones and drops some. The repertoire shows 20,000 to 25,000 clones; the top ten hold 12%. The specimen was blood buffy coat. These receptors all stem from a woman between 18 and 69 years old with a cervical HPV16 infection that either progressed to CIN3+ or cleared (not recorded which).

As for this clone: The read finishes 3 residues shy of the CDR3 end, and the germline J gene is used to complete it. The V call is TRBV11-2, the J call TRBJ2-1; D is possibly TRBD2 (7 bases). This CDR3 is built from 12 residues. Germline values: CDR1 SGHAT, CDR2 FQNNGV. V lost 6 bases to trimming and J lost 8 bases, with 11 bases between them. The CDR3 loop is CASRRGGDEQFF. Partial CDR3 DNA: TGTGCCAGCAGAAGGGGGGGCGATGAG.

About this clone itself: The read ends 3 residues early relative to the CDR3; the germline J gene fills the gap. The chain links TRBV7-3 to TRBJ2-3; TRBD2 agrees at 8 bases. The germline CDR1 and CDR2 sequences are SGHTA and FQGTGA. The CDR3 is 16 amino acids. J lost 4 bases, V lost 0 bases, and 6 bases had no gene match. The chain's CDR3 is CASSLTGLDGADTQYF. CDR3 bases read: TGTGCCAGCAGCTTAACGGGACTAGATGGGGCAGATACG.

Regarding this clone: The CDR3 is cut off 3 residues early in the read; its end comes from the germline J gene. The V call is TRBV30, the J call TRBJ1-2; tentatively, D is TRBD1 (6 bases). There are 15 residues in the CDR3. Germline CDR1 GTSNPN, CDR2 SVGIG (reference sequence). The CDR3 reads CAWSVPGSGARGYTF. The covered CDR3 bases are TGTGCCTGGAGTGTACCGGGGTCAGGGGCGAGAGGC.

Details on this clone: The DNA ends 3 residues before the CDR3 does, and the rest of the CDR3 is filled in from the germline J gene. The J gene is TRBJ1-1, the V gene TRBV18; 9 bases are a match to TRBD1. The V gene's germline CDR1 is KGHSH and CDR2 LQKENI. The CDR3 is made up of 14 amino acids. The CDR3 is CASSPGTGRLAAFF. The sequenced part of the CDR3 DNA is TGTGCCAGCTCACCCGGGACAGGGAGACTAGCA.

Comments on this clone: The germline gene is not matched at one end of the junction; a read error may be the cause. Sequencing ends 3 residues short of the CDR3 end; the germline J gene provides the rest. Other nucleotide sequences from this sample produce the same CDR3. The V gene is TRBV2, the J gene TRBJ1-3; D ambiguous. The CDR3 runs 15 residues. Germline loops: CDR1 SNHLY, CDR2 FYNNEI. The DNA read from the CDR3 is TGTGCCAGCAGTGAAGCTGGGCTCTCTGGCAACACC. This translates into CASSEAGLSGNT. The entire CDR3 protein reads CASSEAGLSGNTIYF. Supplemented by reference TRBV2 and TRBJ1-3, the full variable domain reads EPEVTQTPSHQVTQMGQEVILRCVPISNHLYFYWYRQILGQKVEFLVSFYNNEISEKSEIFDDQFSVERPDGSNFTLKIRSTKLEDSAMYFCASSEAGLSGNTIYFGEGSWLTVV.

The CDR3 sequence is CASSDGLAGGSNEQFF. The DNA read from the CDR3 is TGTGCCAGCAGTGATGGACTAGCGGGGGGGAGCAATGAG. The gene calls are TRBV6-2 or TRBV6-3 and TRBJ2-1; 15 bases match TRBD2. The CDR3 end lies 3 residues beyond the end of the read and is filled in from the germline J gene. This CDR3 spans 16 amino acids. Germline V lookup: CDR1 MNHEY, CDR2 SVGEGT. J gave up 6 bases and V 5 bases, and 5 bases lay outside the gene matches.